The subject of this entry is one T cell receptor beta chain. Its antigen is not known. The data originate from a study of blood T cells in healthy people across ages. Whole-study results and caveats: Roughly linear age-related decline in beta diversity appeared, significant by age 40. The study found more naive CD4+ cells and higher diversity in long-lived than aged donors.

Germline lookup yields CDR1 SGHTA and CDR2 FQGTGA. This CDR3 contains 15 residues. V lost 5 bases, J lost 3 bases, and 4 bases stayed unmatched. Next came a second PCR, run for about 6 to 11 cycles, which used a sample-barcoded 5' primer along with a J-beta primer mix. Every molecule of cDNA carried a tag from a template-switch adaptor with 12 random nucleotides. Every individual sample yielded 3 million or more paired-end reads (each containing CDR3). TCRdb passed the 5' RACE reads through MiXCR, listing each CDR3 protein once. This sample carries 1.8 million or so distinct CDR3 sequences, about two fifths of them seen once, and the ten largest clones take about 23%.

The chain joins TRBV7-3 to TRBJ2-2, with 9 bases that match TRBD1. This TCR came from a human donor in good health. Material for sequencing was blood. The DNA of the CDR3 is TGTGCCAGCAGCCCGGGGGACAGGGACACCGGGGAGCTGTTTTTT. Protein sequence: CASSPGDRDTGELFF.